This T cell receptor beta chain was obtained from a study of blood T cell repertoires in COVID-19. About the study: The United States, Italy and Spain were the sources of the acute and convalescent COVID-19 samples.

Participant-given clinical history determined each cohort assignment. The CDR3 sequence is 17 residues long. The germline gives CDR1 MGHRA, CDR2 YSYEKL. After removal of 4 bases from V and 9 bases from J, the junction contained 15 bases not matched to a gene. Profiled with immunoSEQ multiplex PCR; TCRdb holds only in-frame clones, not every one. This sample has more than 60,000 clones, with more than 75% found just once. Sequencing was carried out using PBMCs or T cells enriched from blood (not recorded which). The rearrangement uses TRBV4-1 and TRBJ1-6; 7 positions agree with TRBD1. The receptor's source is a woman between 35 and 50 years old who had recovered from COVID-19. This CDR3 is CASSLPPGQLIGSPLHF. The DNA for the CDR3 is TGCGCCAGCAGCCTCCCACCGGGACAGCTAATAGGTTCACCCCTCCACTTT.